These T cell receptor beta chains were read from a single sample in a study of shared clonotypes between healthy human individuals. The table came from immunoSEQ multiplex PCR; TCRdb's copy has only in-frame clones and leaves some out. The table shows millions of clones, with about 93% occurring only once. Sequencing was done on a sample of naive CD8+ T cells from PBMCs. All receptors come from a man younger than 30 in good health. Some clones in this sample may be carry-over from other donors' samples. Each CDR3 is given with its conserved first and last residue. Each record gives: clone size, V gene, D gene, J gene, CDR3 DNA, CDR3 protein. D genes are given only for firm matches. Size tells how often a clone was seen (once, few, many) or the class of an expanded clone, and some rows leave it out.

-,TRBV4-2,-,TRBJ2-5,TGTGCCAGCAGTGGATCCGGATATAAATCTCTCTCGGAGACCCAGTACTTC,CASSGSGYKSLSETQYF
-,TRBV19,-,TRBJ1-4,TGTGCCAGTTTCGGGTTTCACGGTGAAAAACTGTTTTTT,CASFGFHGEKLFF
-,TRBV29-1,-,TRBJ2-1,TGCAGCGTCGCCGGAAAGGGCGGTAATTCCTACAATGAGCAGTTCTTC,CSVAGKGGNSYNEQFF
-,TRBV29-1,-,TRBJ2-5,TGCAGCGTTGATCGCGGACGTGGCCAGTACTTC,CSVDRGRGQYF
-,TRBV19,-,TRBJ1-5,TGTGCCAGTAGTATTAGGGGACAGCCCCAGCATTTT,CASSIRGQPQHF
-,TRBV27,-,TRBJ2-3,TGTGCCAGCAGTTCCCGACCATCCTACCTTACAGATACGCAGTATTTT,CASSSRPSYLTDTQYF
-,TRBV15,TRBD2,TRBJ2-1,TGTGCCACCAGCGGGAGGGAGTCGAACAATGAGCAGTTCTTC,CATSGRESNNEQFF
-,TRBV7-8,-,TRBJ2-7,TGTGCCAGCAGCTTAGTTTGGGACACTAGCTACGAGCAGTACTTC,CASSLVWDTSYEQYF
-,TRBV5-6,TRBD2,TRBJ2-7,TGTGCCAGCAGCATTCTCGGACTAGTCTCGGGGGAGCAGTACTTC,CASSILGLVSGEQYF
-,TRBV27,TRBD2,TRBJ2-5,TGTGCCAGCAGTTTTTTGGGGACTAGCGGGAGTTTCCAGTACTTC,CASSFLGTSGSFQYF
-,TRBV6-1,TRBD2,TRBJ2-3,TGTGCCAGCAGTGAAGCCAAGTGGGAGGGCGTACGGGAGGGGATCACAGATACGCAGTATTTT,CASSEAKWEGVREGITDTQYF
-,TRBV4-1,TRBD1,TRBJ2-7,TGCGCCAGCAGCCAAGAGGTCGGACAGGGGAATGGGACACCGTCCTACGAGCAGTACTTC,CASSQEVGQGNGTPSYEQYF
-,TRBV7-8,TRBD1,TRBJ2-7,TGTGCCAGCAGCCACCGGGACAGCTCCTACGAGCAGTACTTC,CASSHRDSSYEQYF
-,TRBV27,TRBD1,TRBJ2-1,TGTGCCAGCAGTTTCCGGGACAGGGCATACAATGAGCAGTTCTTC,CASSFRDRAYNEQFF
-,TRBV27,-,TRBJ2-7,TGTGCCAGCAGTTTATCGCGGGGAGTGGGTTACGAGCAGTACTTC,CASSLSRGVGYEQYF
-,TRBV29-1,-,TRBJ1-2,TGCAGCGTTACTGGCGGTGGCTACACCTTC,CSVTGGGYTF
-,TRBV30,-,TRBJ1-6,TGTGCCTGGAGCCAAGGACAGAGGGAATCACCCCTCCACTTT,CAWSQGQRESPLHF
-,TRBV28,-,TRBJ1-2,TGTGCCAGCAGCGTCCCCTGGACAGCGAACTATGGCTACACCTTC,CASSVPWTANYGYTF
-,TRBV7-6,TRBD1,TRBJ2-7,TGTGCCAGCAGCCTGGACAGGTTACGGGCCTACGAGCAGTACTTC,CASSLDRLRAYEQYF
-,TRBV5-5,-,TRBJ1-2,TGTGCCAGCAGCTTGGGGCAGGGAGGCTATGGCTACACCTTC,CASSLGQGGYGYTF
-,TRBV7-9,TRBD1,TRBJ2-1,TGTGCCAGCAGCTCTAACACAGGGGACAATGAGCAGTTCTTC,CASSSNTGDNEQFF
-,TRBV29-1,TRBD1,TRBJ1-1,TGCAGCTGTGGACAGGGTGCTCCTGAAGCTTTCTTT,CSCGQGAPEAFF
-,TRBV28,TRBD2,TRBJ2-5,TGTGCCAGCAGTTTACCGAGCAGGACGACACCGGGACTAGCGGGATATGGAGCGGCCCAGTACTTC,CASSLPSRTTPGLAGYGAAQYF
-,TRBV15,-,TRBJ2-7,TGTGCCACCAGCAGTAGATCGGACAGTCGCGAGCAGTACTTC,CATSSRSDSREQYF
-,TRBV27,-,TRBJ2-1,TGTGCCAGCAGTTTTCAGACCACATCCTACAATGAGCAGTTCTTC,CASSFQTTSYNEQFF
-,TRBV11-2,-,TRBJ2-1,TGTGCCAGCAGCACTTATTACAATGAGCAGTTCTTC,CASSTYYNEQFF
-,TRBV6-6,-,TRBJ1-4,TGTGCCAGCAGATCCGTTGGACTTAATGAAAAACTGTTTTTT,CASRSVGLNEKLFF
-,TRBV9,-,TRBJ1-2,TGTGCCAGCAGCGTAGGAGGAGGGTATGGCTACACCTTC,CASSVGGGYGYTF
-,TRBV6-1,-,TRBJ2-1,TGTGCCAGCAGTGATCGGATAGGGTTGATCTACAATGAGCAGTTCTTC,CASSDRIGLIYNEQFF
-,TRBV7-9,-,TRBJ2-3,TGTGCCAGCAGATCCGGGGGTGTAGATACGCAGTATTTT,CASRSGGVDTQYF
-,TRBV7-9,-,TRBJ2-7,TGTGCCAGCAGCTCCACGACAGGTTCCTACGAGCAGTACTTC,CASSSTTGSYEQYF
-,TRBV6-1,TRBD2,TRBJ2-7,TGTGCCAGCAGTGAAGGGACTAGCGGGCCCTACGAGCAGTACTTC,CASSEGTSGPYEQYF
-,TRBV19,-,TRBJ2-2,TGTGCCAGTCAAGGACATACAGGGTCCGGGGAGCTGTTTTTT,CASQGHTGSGELFF
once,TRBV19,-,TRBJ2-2,TGTGCCACCCACAGGGACACCGGGGAGCTGTTTTTT,CATHRDTGELFF
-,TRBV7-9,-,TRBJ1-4,TGTGCCAGCAGCTTGGCGACGGGGAATGAAAAACTGTTTTTT,CASSLATGNEKLFF
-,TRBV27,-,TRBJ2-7,TGTGCCAGCAGCCGAAACAGCTACGAGCAGTACTTC,CASSRNSYEQYF
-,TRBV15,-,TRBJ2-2,TGTGCCACCAGCAGTCAAAGGGCCCGGGCGTGGGAGCTGTTTTTT,CATSSQRARAWELFF
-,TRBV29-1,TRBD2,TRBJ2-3,TGCAGCGTTGAAGATCGTCAGCGGGAGCTCTTAATCAAAGGGAGCCCCCAGATGTATACGCAGTATTTT,CSVEDRQRELLIKGSPQMYTQYF
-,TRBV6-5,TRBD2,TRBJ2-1,TGTGCCAGCAGTGTGACTAGCGGGAGAGACAATGAGCAGTTCTTC,CASSVTSGRDNEQFF
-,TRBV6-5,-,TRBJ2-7,TGTGCCAGCGAGCTCAGATACGAGCAGTACTTC,CASELRYEQYF
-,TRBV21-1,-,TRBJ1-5,TGTGCCAGGAGACAGGGGGGGTGTCAGCCCCAGCATTTT,CARRQGGCQPQHF
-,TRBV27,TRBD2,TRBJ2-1,TGTGCCAGCAGTTCAGGACTAGGGCAGTTCTTC,CASSSGLGQFF
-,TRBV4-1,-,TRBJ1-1,TGCGCCAGCAGCCAAGACAGATCGAACACTGAAGCTTTCTTT,CASSQDRSNTEAFF
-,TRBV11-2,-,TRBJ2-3,TGTGCCAGCAGCTTAGCGTGGCCCGCATGGAAGGATACGCAGTATTTT,CASSLAWPAWKDTQYF
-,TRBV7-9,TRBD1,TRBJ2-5,TGTGCCAGCAGAGGACAGGGTGATCCAGGAGAGACCCAGTACTTC,CASRGQGDPGETQYF
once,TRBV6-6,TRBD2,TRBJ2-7,TGTGCCAGCAGACCGGGGGTTAGCGGGAGTTGGTACGAGCAGTACTTC,CASRPGVSGSWYEQYF
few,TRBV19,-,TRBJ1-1,TGTGCCAGTAGTATAGATCGAGGACCGGGGACTGAAGCTTTCTTT,CASSIDRGPGTEAFF
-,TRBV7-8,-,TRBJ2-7,TGTGCCAGCAGCTCCGGGGCGCGAGGCTACGAGCAGTACTTC,CASSSGARGYEQYF
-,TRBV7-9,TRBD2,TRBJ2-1,TGTGCCAGCAGCTCACCCGGGACTAGCGTATGGGATGAGCAGTTCTTC,CASSSPGTSVWDEQFF
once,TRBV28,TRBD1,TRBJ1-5,TGTGCCAGCAGCCCCGACAGGGAGGGCAATCAGCCCCAGCATTTT,CASSPDREGNQPQHF
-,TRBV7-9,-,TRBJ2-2,TGTGCCAGCAGCTTAATGGGGTCCGGGGAGCTGTTTTTT,CASSLMGSGELFF
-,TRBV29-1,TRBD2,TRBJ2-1,TGCAGCGTTACGACTAGCGGCAACAATGAGCAGTTCTTC,CSVTTSGNNEQFF